This T cell receptor (beta chain) derives from a study of cytomegalovirus exposure and HLA in healthy donors. Study-wide findings and caveats: The study recorded fewer than 200 TCR beta chains that were cytomegalovirus-associated. Earlier analysis found most TCR beta V segments productive about 90% or about 30% of the time. CMV serostatus was the sole immune exposure data available. Presence/absence analysis assumed near-uniform sequencing depth across donors.

CDR1 and CDR2 (germline): LGHNA, YNFKEQ. V lost 0 bases and J lost 5, with 9 bases in between. The CDR3 extends over 14 amino acids. Concerning this clone: Its specificity is unknown.

The PCR had 60 Vbeta and 13 Jbeta primers. Assay used: immunoSEQ multiplex PCR; TCRdb lists only in-frame clones, some missing. Among 100,000 to 150,000 clones listed, 10% to 13% were seen once. The chain joins TRBV4-2 to TRBJ2-3; no definite D call. The sequence was obtained from a woman younger than 35 in good health and CMV-seropositive. Sequenced input: PBMCs. This chain's CDR3 is CASSQDLVKDTQYF. The CDR3 DNA reads as TGTGCCAGCAGCCAAGATCTAGTGAAAGATACGCAGTATTTT.